The T cell receptor beta chain described here comes from a study of a mutant IDH1 vaccine in newly diagnosed glioma. Study as a whole: Every participant had undergone radiotherapy, temozolomide, or both before, and most underwent both. The week-35 safety follow-up was V12, and the week-47 study end was V13.

Concerning this clone itself: No antigen is known for it.

This sample's time point: week 35, safety follow-up. Vaccinated patients received 300 ug of mutant IDH1 20-mer peptide per dose, with topical imiquimod. CDR1 is SGHTA, CDR2 FQGNSA, per germline. The CDR3 consists of 16 residues. Using immunoSEQ multiplex PCR, the repertoire was profiled, and TCRdb retains in-frame clones only, with some absent. The sample has some 71,000 clones, around nine tenths seen once. The V gene is TRBV7-2, the J gene TRBJ2-5; 14 bases fit TRBD2. The DNA end is a closer match to TRBJ2-7, so the J assignment may be wrong. Sequencing used PBMCs, obtained from a glioma patient whose treatment included an IDH1 peptide vaccine. The receptor comes from a man under 40 with glioma. Here the CDR3 DNA reads TGTGCCAGCAGCCGCGGGACTAGCGGGGGATTATACGAGCAGTACTTC. The encoded protein is CASSRGTSGGLYEQYF.